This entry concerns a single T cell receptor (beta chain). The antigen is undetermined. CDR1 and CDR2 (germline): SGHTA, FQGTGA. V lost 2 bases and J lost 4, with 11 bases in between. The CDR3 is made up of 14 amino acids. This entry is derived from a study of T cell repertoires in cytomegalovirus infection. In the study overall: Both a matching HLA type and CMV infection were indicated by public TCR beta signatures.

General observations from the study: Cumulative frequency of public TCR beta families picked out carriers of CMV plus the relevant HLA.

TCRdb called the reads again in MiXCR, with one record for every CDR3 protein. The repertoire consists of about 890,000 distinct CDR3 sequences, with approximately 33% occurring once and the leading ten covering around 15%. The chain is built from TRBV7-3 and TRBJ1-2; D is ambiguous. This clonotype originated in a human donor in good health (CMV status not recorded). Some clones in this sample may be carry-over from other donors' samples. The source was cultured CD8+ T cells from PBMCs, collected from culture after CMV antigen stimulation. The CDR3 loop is CASSLVEVIYGYTF. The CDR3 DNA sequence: TGTGCCAGCAGCTTAGTGGAGGTTATCTATGGCTACACCTTC.